These 26 T cell receptor beta chains originate from one sample sequenced in a study of OX40 agonist ivuxolimab in advanced cancers. Using immunoSEQ multiplex PCR, the repertoire was profiled, and TCRdb retains in-frame clones only, with some absent. The table shows fewer than 100,000 clones, with around 90% occurring only once. Source: CD4+ or CD8+ T cells sorted from blood, taken in a trial of the OX40 agonist ivuxolimab. The source is an adult with an advanced solid tumor such as melanoma, head and neck, liver or kidney cancer.

Here the CDR3 DNA reads TGTGCCAGCAGCTCAGGGAGGTATAGCACAGATACGCAGTATTTT. Amino acid sequence: CASSSGRYSTDTQYF. This chain joins TRBV5-8 and TRBJ2-3; maybe TRBD2 (6 bases). The CDR3 length is 15 residues. Germline V gene lookup returns CDR1 SGHTS and CDR2 YDEGEE. Trimming removed 3 bases from V and 0 bases from J, with 11 bases in between.

CDR3 nucleotides: TGTGCCAGCAGTATGCAGGGAGTCGGGCATAGCTATGGCTACACCTTC. Amino acids: CASSMQGVGHSYGYTF. J is TRBJ1-2 and V is TRBV6-8, with D maybe TRBD1 (5 bases). The germline V and J ends were trimmed by 5 bases and 4 bases, with 20 bases remaining between them. Germline V gives CDR1 MNHGY, CDR2 SAAAGT. The CDR3 has 16 residues.

The chain combines TRBV14 with TRBJ1-2; the D gene is possibly TRBD1 (6 bases). CDR3 length equals 13 residues. V lost 0 bases to trimming and J lost 8 bases, with 10 bases between them. Germline V gene sequence: CDR1 SGHDN, CDR2 FVKESK. The CDR3 DNA reads as TGTGCCAGCAGCCAAGACAGGGGAGGAGGCTACACCTTC. It encodes CASSQDRGGGYTF.

CDR3 amino acids: CASRLTGSETQYF. The CDR3 DNA follows: TGTGCCAGCAGACTAACAGGGAGTGAGACCCAGTACTTC. V is TRBV6-6 and J is TRBJ2-5, with a weak D call TRBD1 (6 bases). Looked up from germline, CDR1 is MNHNY and CDR2 is SVGAGI (reference sequence). V gave up 6 bases and J gave up 5 bases, with 13 bases separating them. This CDR3 is 13 amino acids long.

The V call is TRBV7-3, the J call TRBJ2-1; 8 nucleotides line up with TRBD2. Trimming removed 5 bases from V and 6 bases from J; junction bases left unmatched: 6. Germline V lookup: CDR1 SGHTA, CDR2 FQGTGA. The CDR3 extends over 14 amino acids. Written as DNA, the CDR3 is TGTGCCAGCAGCCCCGACGGACTAGCCAATGAGCAGTTCTTC. It encodes CASSPDGLANEQFF.

The chain combines TRBV11-2 with TRBJ2-5; D is undetermined. The CDR3 covers 12 residues. Between the trimmed V and J ends, which lost 4 bases and 5 bases, there was a span of 8 bases. Germline CDR1 is SGHAT and CDR2 is FQNNGV. CDR3 in amino acids: CASSSLGETQYF. The CDR3 DNA sequence: TGTGCCAGCAGCTCCTTAGGCGAGACCCAGTACTTC.

The rearrangement links TRBV7-9 to TRBJ2-7; TRBD1 agrees at 7 bases. The trim removed 3 bases at V and 2 bases at J, leaving 4 bases unmatched. Germline lookup yields CDR1 SEHNR and CDR2 FQNEAQ (reference sequence). There are 14 residues in the CDR3. The CDR3 DNA reads as TGTGCCAGCAGCTTTAGGGGGCGCGCCTACGAGCAGTACTTC. Its protein is CASSFRGRAYEQYF.

The chain employs TRBV2 and TRBJ2-5; tentatively, D is TRBD2 (6 bases). The J call may be mistaken, given a closer DNA end match to TRBJ2-7. Germline V gene sequence: CDR1 SNHLY, CDR2 FYNNEI. CDR3 length: 14 residues. CDR3 bases: TGTGCCAGCAGTGAGGGGGGATCCTCCTACGAGCAGTACTTC. Translated, it gives CASSEGGSSYEQYF.

The sample holds a few counts of this clone. This chain connects TRBV2 to TRBJ2-1; D is perhaps TRBD1 or TRBD2 (6 bases each). V lost 5 bases and J lost 2, with 28 bases in between. This CDR3 has 20 residues. Germline lookup yields CDR1 SNHLY and CDR2 FYNNEI. The CDR3 loop reads CASSPLVIMVGGGTYNEQFF. As DNA, the CDR3 is TGTGCCAGCAGTCCACTAGTAATTATGGTGGGGGGCGGAACCTACAATGAGCAGTTCTTC.

Only one count was recorded for this clone. The chain joins TRBV11-2 to TRBJ1-2; a possible D gene is TRBD1 (5 bases). The germline CDR1 and CDR2 sequences are SGHAT and FQNNGV. This CDR3 has 14 amino acids. V was pared by 2 bases and J by 8 bases, with 15 bases between. CDR3 DNA sequence: TGTGCCAGCAGCTTATTTAAGGGGTCAGTCGGCTACACCTTC. Its translation: CASSLFKGSVGYTF.

The J gene is TRBJ2-7, the V gene TRBV5-1, with TRBD1 matching over 8 bases. Unmatched junction bases numbered 5, after V lost 4 bases and J lost 5 bases. The germline CDR1 and CDR2 sequences are SGHRS and YFSETQ. The CDR3 runs 13 residues. Here the CDR3 reads CASSVTGANEQYF. In DNA, the CDR3 is TGCGCCAGCAGCGTGACAGGGGCGAACGAGCAGTACTTC.

The chain recombines TRBV7-3 with TRBJ2-1; 9 nucleotides agree with TRBD2. Germline V lookup: CDR1 SGHTA, CDR2 FQGTGA. With V trimmed by 5 bases and J by 1 base, 3 bases remained unmatched. The CDR3 has 15 amino acids. Here the CDR3 reads CASSPLAGSYNEQFF. The CDR3 DNA follows: TGTGCCAGCAGCCCCCTAGCGGGGTCCTACAATGAGCAGTTCTTC.

The chain links TRBV7-9 to TRBJ1-4, with D tentatively TRBD1 (5 bases). CDR1 and CDR2 (germline): SEHNR, FQNEAQ (reference sequence). V lost 4 bases to trimming and J lost 6 bases, with 15 bases between them. The CDR3 has 15 residues. The DNA for the CDR3 is TGTGCCAGCAGCTCCTCTTGGGGGACCCATGAAAAACTGTTTTTT. This encodes CASSSSWGTHEKLFF.

The genes are TRBV2 and TRBJ2-7, with 7 positions matching TRBD2. CDR1 SNHLY and CDR2 FYNNEI come from the germline V gene. This CDR3 region has 14 residues. The V gene end was trimmed by 5 bases and the J gene end by 2 bases; junction bases not matched to a gene: 6. The CDR3 is CASSRGGGAYEQYF. The CDR3 DNA follows: TGTGCCAGCAGTCGAGGCGGGGGAGCCTACGAGCAGTACTTC.

With respect to this clone: The limits of the CDR3 on the DNA are not certain, so only TCRdb's listed CDR3 is given. The J gene is TRBJ2-7, the V gene TRBV28; the table calls TRBD2, which could not be checked here. The length of the CDR3 is 14 amino acids, counting both ends. CDR1 is MDHEN and CDR2 is SYDVKM in the germline V gene. The CDR3 reads CASSSSSRAYEQYF.

The genes are TRBV5-4 and TRBJ1-1; D is perhaps TRBD1 (5 bases). CDR3 size: 18 residues. The V end was cut by 4 bases, the J end by 1 base, with 23 bases between. Germline V gives CDR1 SGHNT, CDR2 YYREEE (reference sequence). CDR3 nucleotide sequence: TGTGCCAGCAGCCCACCATTATCCTCCGTCGACAGGAACACTGAAGCTTTCTTT. This sequence encodes CASSPPLSSVDRNTEAFF.

The chain combines TRBV5-6 with TRBJ1-6; 9 positions agree with TRBD1. The CDR3 covers 17 residues. Germline assignment: CDR1 SGHDT and CDR2 YYEEEE. J gave up 0 bases and V 3 bases, and 4 bases lay outside the gene matches. CDR3 in amino acids: CASSSTQGASYNSPLHF. The CDR3 region has the DNA TGTGCCAGCAGCTCGACACAGGGGGCCTCCTATAATTCACCCCTCCACTTT.

The V call is TRBV28, the J call TRBJ1-4; D gene unclear. CDR1 and CDR2 from the germline V gene are MDHEN and SYDVKM. The ends were cut back, 5 bases at V and 4 bases at J, with 14 bases in the middle. The CDR3 sequence is 15 residues long. Here the CDR3 reads CASSGRRANNEKLFF. In DNA, the CDR3 is TGTGCCAGCAGTGGGAGACGTGCGAATAATGAAAAACTGTTTTTT.

This chain connects TRBV7-2 to TRBJ2-7, with 9 positions matching TRBD2. V was clipped by 2 bases and J by 0 bases; unmatched bases: 5. Germline loops: CDR1 SGHTA, CDR2 FQGNSA. This CDR3 region has 16 residues. In DNA form, the CDR3 reads TGTGCCAGCAGCTTAAATAGCGGGAGCCTCTCCTACGAGCAGTACTTC. The encoded protein is CASSLNSGSLSYEQYF.

CDR3 sequence (DNA): TGTGCCAGCAGCCCAAAGGGACTAGTGGGAGGGACCCAGTACTTC. Its translation: CASSPKGLVGGTQYF. This chain connects TRBV4-2 to TRBJ2-5; 8 positions match TRBD2. The CDR3 is made up of 15 amino acids. V lost 4 bases to trimming and J lost 7 bases; unmatched junction nucleotides: 11. Per the germline V gene, CDR1 is LGHNA and CDR2 is YNFKEQ.

The chain uses TRBV10-3 and TRBJ2-3; 9 bases line up with TRBD2. Per the germline V gene, CDR1 is ENHRY and CDR2 is SYGVKD. The CDR3 contains 16 residues. With V trimmed by 5 bases and J by 2 bases, 8 bases remained unmatched. The CDR3 DNA follows: TGTGCCATCAGTTGGAACGTAGCGGGGGACACAGATACGCAGTATTTT. This gives the protein CAISWNVAGDTDTQYF.

The chain links TRBV2 to TRBJ2-7, with TRBD2 identical over 8 bases. Germline-derived CDR1 and CDR2 are SNHLY and FYNNEI. The CDR3 is 14 amino acids. J lost 6 bases, V lost 10 bases, and 14 bases had no gene match. CDR3 DNA: TGTGCCACCACAAGCGGGAGAACTATGGGCGAGCAGTACTTC. The encoded protein is CATTSGRTMGEQYF.

The chain joins TRBV5-1 to TRBJ1-1; 9 bases map to TRBD1. The V segment lost 4 bases and the J segment 5 bases; nucleotides outside the gene matches: 6. This CDR3 region has 14 residues. CDR1 SGHRS and CDR2 YFSETQ come from the germline V gene. This CDR3 reads CASSPRTGETEAFF. The CDR3 DNA follows: TGCGCCAGCAGCCCTAGGACAGGGGAAACTGAAGCTTTCTTT. The whole variable domain, filled in from reference TRBV5-1 and TRBJ1-1, reads KAGVTQTPRYLIKTRGQQVTLSCSPISGHRSVSWYQQTPGQGLQFLFEYFSETQRNKGNFPGRFSGRQFSNSRSEMNVSTLELGDSALYLCASSPRTGETEAFFGQGTRLTVV.

This clone was seen more than once but under ten times. The chain employs TRBV28 and TRBJ1-5, with a tentative D call TRBD1 (5 bases). V lost 6 bases and J 3 bases, leaving 15 bases between the germline ends. The CDR3 runs to 15 residues. Germline-derived CDR1 and CDR2 are MDHEN and SYDVKM. CDR3 protein: CASRENRPLNQPQHF. CDR3 bases: TGTGCCAGCAGGGAGAACAGGCCGCTCAATCAGCCCCAGCATTTT.

This clone was seen just once. CDR3 loop: CASSLYAGGNEKLFF. CDR3 DNA sequence: TGTGCCAGCAGTTTATATGCTGGGGGCAATGAAAAACTGTTTTTT. The rearrangement joins TRBV28 to TRBJ1-4; possibly TRBD1 for D (6 bases). Between the trimmed V and J ends, which lost 1 base and 5 bases, there was a span of 11 bases. This CDR3 is built from 15 residues. Germline V gene lookup returns CDR1 MDHEN and CDR2 SYDVKM.

A note on this clone: At one end, the junction sequence differs from germline, possibly due to a read error. J is TRBJ1-1 and V is TRBV12-5; TRBD1 matches 10 bases. CDR3 length equals 14 residues. Germline values: CDR1 LGHNT, CDR2 FRNRAP. In DNA, the CDR3 is TGTGCTAGTGGTTCGGGACAGGGGAGGACTGAAACTTTCTTT. Amino acid sequence: CASGSGQGRTETFF.